This T cell receptor (beta chain) was recorded in a study of blood T cell repertoires in COVID-19. The wider study: Sites across the United States, Italy and Spain contributed samples from acute and convalescent COVID-19. Sources were T cells, B-cell-depleted T cells, or PBMCs; the material itself was cDNA or gDNA.

V shed 0 bases, J shed 7 bases, and the junction held 16 bases outside the gene matches. CDR3 length equals 18 residues. Per the germline V gene, CDR1 is LNHNV and CDR2 is YYDKDF (reference sequence). In the original processing: Amplification of reference gene primers was used by the study to estimate nucleated cell counts. The repertoire was sequenced with immunoSEQ multiplex PCR; TCRdb's copy has only in-frame clones and lacks some. V and J calls and clone size are given by that table; D and trimming were obtained from the DNA. The sample lists a few hundred thousand clones; about 85% were seen once.

V and J are TRBV15 and TRBJ1-2, with 8 bases that match TRBD1. The sequencing input was peripheral blood. The receptor was isolated from a man younger than 30 with active or convalescent COVID-19. This CDR3 is CATSRDVDRVGIKGGYTF. Here the CDR3 DNA reads TGTGCCACCAGCAGAGATGTGGACAGGGTAGGGATTAAGGGTGGCTACACCTTC.